This T cell receptor beta chain emerged from a study of tumor and adjacent non-tumor tissue in lung cancer. For the study at large: About 4.17 million productive TCRbeta reads were obtained per sample on average.

This CDR3 spans 14 amino acids. Comments on this clonotype: The junction departs from germline at one end; a sequencing error may be responsible.

The library came from three nested PCR rounds adapted from ARM-PCR protocols. Using its own MiXCR run on the multiplex PCR reads, TCRdb lists one record per CDR3 protein. Among 90,000 to 110,000 distinct CDR3 sequences listed, roughly 77% were seen once. RNA was extracted from bulk tissue without any cell sorting. Newly diagnosed lung cancer patients had thoracic surgery in China, August–late 2014, without prior chemotherapy. Sequences were obtained from lung tumor tissue. This chain joins TRBV12-3 or TRBV12-4 and TRBJ2-1; D gene uncertain. The sequence was obtained from an older woman with non-small cell lung cancer. Written as DNA, the CDR3 is TGTGTCAGCACCCACATGGGTATCGACAATGAGCAGTTCTTC. It codes for CVSTHMGIDNEQFF.